One sample yielded the 20 T cell receptor beta chains listed below, sequenced in a study of human T cells and chemical hapten exposure. TCRdb independently ran MiXCR on the RACE reads; one entry per CDR3 protein. The sample contains 150,000 to 200,000 distinct CDR3 sequences, roughly 26% of which appear only once. Time point: patch test 3, about 24 weeks after DPC sensitization. The treatment here: therapeutic diphenylcyclopropenone sensitization with weekly scalp DPC. The sequencing used whole blood, collected in connection with sensitization to the hapten diphenylcyclopropenone (DPC). Every receptor here comes from a woman aged 18-30 years with alopecia areata. Some clones in this sample may be carry-over from other donors' samples.

There are a few counts of this clonotype. The chain joins TRBV4-1 to TRBJ1-1, with D possibly matching TRBD1 (5 bases). Germline CDR1 MGHRA, CDR2 YSYEKL. Trimming pared 4 bases from V and 5 bases from J, leaving 20 bases between. This CDR3 is 16 amino acids long. The CDR3 coding sequence is TGCGCCAGCAGCCTATTTCAAAGGGGATCTGCGACTGAAGCTTTCTTT. Translating gives CASSLFQRGSATEAFF.

Of note for this clonotype: Germline and junction disagree at one end, which may indicate a read error. The V gene is TRBV4-1, the J gene TRBJ1-4; a possible D gene is TRBD1 (6 bases). Germline values: CDR1 MGHRA, CDR2 YSYEKL. CDR3 length: 14 amino acids. CDR3 loop: CDSSQTGLGEKLFF. The CDR3 DNA reads TGCGACAGCAGCCAAACAGGGCTCGGTGAAAAACTGTTTTTT.

CDR3: CASSGRQYRNQPQHF. Here the CDR3 DNA reads TGTGCCAGCAGTGGGAGACAGTATCGGAATCAGCCCCAGCATTTT. The rearrangement joins TRBV2 to TRBJ1-5, with D possibly TRBD1 on 5 matching bases. This CDR3 is 15 amino acids long. Germline V gene sequence: CDR1 SNHLY, CDR2 FYNNEI. Trimming left V 4 bases short and J 4 bases short, with 14 bases between.

The chain uses TRBV20-1 and TRBJ1-2, with 8 bases lining up with TRBD1. Losses at the gene ends were 0 bases for V and 4 bases for J; bases not matched to a gene: 4. The CDR3 spans 14 residues. The germline CDR1 and CDR2 sequences are DFQATT and SNEGSKA (reference sequence). The CDR3 bases are TGCAGTGCTAGAGACCCGGGACAGGCCTATGGCTACACCTTC. Translation gives CSARDPGQAYGYTF.

V usage is TRBV27 and J usage is TRBJ2-3; D uncertain. Trimming pared 2 bases from V and 6 bases from J, leaving 9 bases between. CDR1 is MNHEY, CDR2 SMNVEV, per germline (reference sequence). The CDR3 has 13 residues. CDR3 sequence (DNA): TGTGCCAGCAGTTTAACGGGTGGTGATACGCAGTATTTT. Its translation is CASSLTGGDTQYF.

V and J are TRBV4-2 and TRBJ1-1; TRBD1 aligns across 8 bases. The length of the CDR3 is 14 residues. The V gene end was trimmed by 8 bases and the J gene end by 5 bases; junction bases not matched to a gene: 10. CDR1 and CDR2 (germline): LGHNA, YNFKEQ. DNA of the CDR3: TGTGCCAGCCTAAGCGACAGGGGAGGTACTGAAGCTTTCTTT. It encodes CASLSDRGGTEAFF.

The chain recombines TRBV9 with TRBJ2-1; TRBD2 aligns across 9 bases. This CDR3 is 14 amino acids long. The V segment lost 10 bases and the J segment 5 bases; nucleotides outside the gene matches: 10. Germline V lookup: CDR1 SGDLS, CDR2 YYNGEE. The DNA for the CDR3 is TGTGCCGGGAAGCCGGGACTAGCCCACAATGAGCAGTTCTTC. As protein: CAGKPGLAHNEQFF.

The chain has TRBV7-6 and TRBJ2-5; TRBD1 aligns across 7 bases. Trimming at V came to 5 bases and at J to 1 base, leaving 7 bases not matched to a gene. Germline CDR1 reads SGHVS; CDR2 reads FNYEAQ. The CDR3 is 15 residues long. The CDR3 sequence is CASSRTGQPQETQYF. The CDR3 nucleotides read TGTGCCAGCAGCCGGACGGGACAGCCCCAAGAGACCCAGTACTTC.

V usage is TRBV2 and J usage is TRBJ2-7; D is possibly TRBD1 (6 bases). The V end lost 2 bases, the J end lost 6 bases, and 14 bases lay between the germline ends. Germline CDR1 and CDR2: SNHLY and FYNNEI. The CDR3 covers 14 residues. The CDR3 DNA reads TGTGCCAGCAGTGAACTTCCTACAGGGCCCGAGCAGTACTTC. Translating it yields CASSELPTGPEQYF. The full variable domain, its missing parts supplied by reference TRBV2 and TRBJ2-7, is EPEVTQTPSHQVTQMGQEVILRCVPISNHLYFYWYRQILGQKVEFLVSFYNNEISEKSEIFDDQFSVERPDGSNFTLKIRSTKLEDSAMYFCASSELPTGPEQYFGPGTRLTVT.

The CDR3 sequence is CASSQVGRKNTEAFF. In DNA form, the CDR3 reads TGCGCCAGCAGCCAAGTGGGACGGAAGAACACTGAAGCTTTCTTT. The rearrangement joins TRBV4-1 to TRBJ1-1, with a possible D match to TRBD1 (5 bases). Trimming took 1 base from V and 1 from J, leaving 10 bases between them. The germline CDR1 and CDR2 sequences are MGHRA and YSYEKL. CDR3 length equals 15 residues.

The chain recombines TRBV4-1 with TRBJ1-4, with unresolved D. The germline gives CDR1 MGHRA, CDR2 YSYEKL. The CDR3 runs to 14 residues. Trimming stripped 1 base from V and 8 bases from J, with 11 bases between. The CDR3 loop is CASSQVTVGEKLFF. The DNA for the CDR3 is TGCGCCAGCAGCCAAGTAACGGTGGGGGAAAAACTGTTTTTT.

This clonotype came up a few times. The J gene is TRBJ2-5, the V gene TRBV29-1; 8 bases map to TRBD1. V was pared by 0 bases and J by 0 bases, with 3 bases of the junction left unmatched. In germline, CDR1 is SQVTM, CDR2 ANQGSEA. The CDR3 covers 15 residues. For the CDR3, the DNA is TGCAGCGTTGAAGACAGGACAGGGTACCAAGAGACCCAGTACTTC. Protein product: CSVEDRTGYQETQYF.

This clonotype showed up just a few times. This sequence joins TRBV9 and TRBJ2-7; D gene ambiguous. CDR3 length equals 13 residues. V lost 0 bases, J lost 1 base, and 5 bases lay in between. Per the germline V gene, CDR1 is SGDLS and CDR2 is YYNGEE. Here the CDR3 DNA reads TGTGCCAGCAGCGTAGCCAGTTCCTACGAGCAGTACTTC. Encoded protein: CASSVASSYEQYF.

The chain couples TRBV11-2 to TRBJ2-5, with D perhaps TRBD2 (6 bases). CDR1 and CDR2 from the germline V gene are SGHAT and FQNNGV. The CDR3 spans 15 residues. V dropped 2 bases and J dropped 5 bases, with 15 bases sitting between them. CDR3 residues: CASSLLDFGGETQYF. CDR3 nucleotides: TGTGCCAGCAGCTTATTAGACTTTGGAGGGGAGACCCAGTACTTC.

The chain uses TRBV20-1 and TRBJ1-5, with D perhaps TRBD1 (5 bases). The CDR3 extends over 13 amino acids. V lost 6 bases, J lost 6 bases, and 15 bases lay in between. In germline, CDR1 is DFQATT, CDR2 SNEGSKA (reference sequence). CDR3 in amino acids: CSAHQGGVQPQHF. The CDR3 DNA reads as TGCAGTGCCCATCAGGGTGGAGTTCAGCCCCAGCATTTT.

CDR3 nucleotides: TGTGCCACCAGTGATTTTGGCGGGAATCCTCCCCCAAAAGCTAACTATGGCTACACCTTC. Amino acid sequence: CATSDFGGNPPPKANYGYTF. V gene TRBV24-1 combines with J gene TRBJ1-2, with D unclear. The CDR3 is 20 residues long. Germline CDR1 reads KGHDR; CDR2 reads SFDVKD. Trimming pared 1 base from V and 0 bases from J, leaving 23 bases between.

This clonotype was recorded a few times. The rearrangement joins TRBV7-9 to TRBJ2-7; TRBD1 matches 9 bases. This CDR3 comprises 14 residues. V trimming: 5 bases; J trimming: 5 bases; junction bases outside the gene matches: 7. CDR1 and CDR2 from the germline V gene are SEHNR and FQNEAQ (reference sequence). CDR3 coding DNA: TGTGCCAGCAGCGTCGGACAGGGGAGGAACGAGCAGTACTTC. Protein: CASSVGQGRNEQYF.

The chain's CDR3 is CASGWSNNQPQHF. CDR3 in DNA: TGTGCCAGCGGCTGGTCGAACAATCAGCCCCAGCATTTT. J is TRBJ1-5 and V is TRBV25-1; D unclear. V shed 8 bases and J shed 3 bases, with 11 bases lying between them. Looked up from germline, CDR1 is MGHDK and CDR2 is SYGVNS. This CDR3 contains 13 residues.

This clonotype has only a few counts. The rearrangement joins TRBV9 to TRBJ1-4; no clear D gene. There are 15 residues in the CDR3. Germline loops: CDR1 SGDLS, CDR2 YYNGEE. V gave up 0 bases and J gave up 0 bases, with 6 bases separating them. The CDR3, as DNA: TGTGCCAGCAGCGTAGCGGGAACAACTAATGAAAAACTGTTTTTT. This sequence encodes CASSVAGTTNEKLFF.

This clonotype occurred a few times. The V and J genes are TRBV6-5 and TRBJ1-1; D gene uncertain. V lost 6 bases to trimming and J lost 1 base, with 6 bases between them. Germline CDR1 reads MNHEY; CDR2 reads SVGAGI. This CDR3 comprises 12 residues. This CDR3 is CASSRKNTEAFF. As DNA, the CDR3 is TGTGCCAGCAGCAGAAAGAACACTGAAGCTTTCTTT.